The clone carrying this TCR beta chain was counted between two and nine times. The data are from a study of blood T cell repertoires in COVID-19. Looking at the study overall: Whether acute or convalescent, the COVID-19 samples came from the United States, Italy and Spain. The cDNA or gDNA used as material had been derived from T cells, B-cell-depleted T cells, or PBMCs.

The CDR3 is made up of 13 amino acids. Trimming pared 1 base from V and 5 bases from J, leaving 8 bases between. Germline-derived CDR1 and CDR2 are SGHKS and YYEKEE (reference sequence). In the study's own analysis: Counts of nucleated cells, estimated from reference gene primer amplification, were obtained. Produced via immunoSEQ multiplex PCR; TCRdb's table is partial and in-frame only. D and trimming come from the DNA, and the V and J calls and clone size come from that table. The repertoire has 150,000 to 200,000 clones, around nine tenths of them found once; the top ten carry 3.7%. The origin of this receptor is a man younger than 35 with active or convalescent COVID-19. V and J are TRBV5-5 and TRBJ2-3; D unresolved. Sequencing was performed on peripheral blood. CDR3 loop: CASSLLVEDTQYF. The CDR3 DNA follows: TGTGCCAGCAGCTTGCTAGTAGAAGATACGCAGTATTTT.